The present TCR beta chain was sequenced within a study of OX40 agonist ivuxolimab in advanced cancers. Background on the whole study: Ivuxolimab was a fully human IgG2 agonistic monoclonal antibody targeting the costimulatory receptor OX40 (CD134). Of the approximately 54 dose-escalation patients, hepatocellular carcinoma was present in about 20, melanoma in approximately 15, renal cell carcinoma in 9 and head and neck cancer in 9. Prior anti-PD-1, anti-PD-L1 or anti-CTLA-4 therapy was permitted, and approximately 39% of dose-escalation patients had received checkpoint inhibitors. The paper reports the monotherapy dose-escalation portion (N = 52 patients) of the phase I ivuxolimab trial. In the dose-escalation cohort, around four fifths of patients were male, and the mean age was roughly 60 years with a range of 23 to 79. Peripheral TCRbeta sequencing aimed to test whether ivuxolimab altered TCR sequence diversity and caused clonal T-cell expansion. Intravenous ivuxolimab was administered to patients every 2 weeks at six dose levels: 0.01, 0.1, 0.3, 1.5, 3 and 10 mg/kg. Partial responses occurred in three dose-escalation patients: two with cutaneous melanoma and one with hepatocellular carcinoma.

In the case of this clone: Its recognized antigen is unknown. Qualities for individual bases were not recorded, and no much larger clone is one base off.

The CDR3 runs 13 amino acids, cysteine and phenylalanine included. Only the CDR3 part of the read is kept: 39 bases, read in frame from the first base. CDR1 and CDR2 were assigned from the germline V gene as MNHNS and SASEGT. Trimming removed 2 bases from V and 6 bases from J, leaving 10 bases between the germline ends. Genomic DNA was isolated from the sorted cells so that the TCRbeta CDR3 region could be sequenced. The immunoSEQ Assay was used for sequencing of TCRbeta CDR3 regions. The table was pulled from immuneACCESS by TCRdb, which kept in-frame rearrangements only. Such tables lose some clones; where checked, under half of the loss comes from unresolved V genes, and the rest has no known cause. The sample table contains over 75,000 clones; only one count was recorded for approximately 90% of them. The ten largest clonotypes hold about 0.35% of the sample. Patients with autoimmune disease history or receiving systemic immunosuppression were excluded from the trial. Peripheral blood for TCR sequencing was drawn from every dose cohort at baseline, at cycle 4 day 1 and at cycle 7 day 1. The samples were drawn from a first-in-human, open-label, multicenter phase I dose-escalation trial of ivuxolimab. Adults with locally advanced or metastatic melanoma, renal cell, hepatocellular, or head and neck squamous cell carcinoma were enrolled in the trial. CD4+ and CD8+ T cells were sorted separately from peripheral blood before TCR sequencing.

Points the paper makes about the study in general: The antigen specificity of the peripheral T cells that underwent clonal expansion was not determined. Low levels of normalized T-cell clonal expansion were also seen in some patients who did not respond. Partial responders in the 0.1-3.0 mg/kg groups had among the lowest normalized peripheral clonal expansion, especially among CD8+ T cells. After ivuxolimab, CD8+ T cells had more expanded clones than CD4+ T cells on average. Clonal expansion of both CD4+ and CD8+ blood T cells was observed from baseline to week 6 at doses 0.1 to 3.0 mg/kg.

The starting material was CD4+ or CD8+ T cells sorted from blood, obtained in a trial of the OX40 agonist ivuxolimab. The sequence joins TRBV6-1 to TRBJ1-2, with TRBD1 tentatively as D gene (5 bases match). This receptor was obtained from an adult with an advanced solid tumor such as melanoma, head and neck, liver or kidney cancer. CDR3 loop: CASSERQGDGYTF. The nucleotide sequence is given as TGTGCCAGCAGTGAAAGGCAGGGAGATGGCTACACCTTC.